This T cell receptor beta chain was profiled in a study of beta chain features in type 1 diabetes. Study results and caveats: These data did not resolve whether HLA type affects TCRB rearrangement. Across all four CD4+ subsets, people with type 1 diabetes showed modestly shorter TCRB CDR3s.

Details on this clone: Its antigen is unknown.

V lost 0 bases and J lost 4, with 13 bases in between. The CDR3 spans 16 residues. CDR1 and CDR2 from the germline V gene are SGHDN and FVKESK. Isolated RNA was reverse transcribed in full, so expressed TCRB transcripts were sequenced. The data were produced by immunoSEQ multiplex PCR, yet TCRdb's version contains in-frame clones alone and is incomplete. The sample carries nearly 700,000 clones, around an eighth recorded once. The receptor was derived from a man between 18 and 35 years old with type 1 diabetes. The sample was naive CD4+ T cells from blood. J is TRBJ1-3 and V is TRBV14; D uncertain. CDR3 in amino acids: CASSQDNRGSGNTIYF. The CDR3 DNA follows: TGTGCCAGCAGCCAAGATAATCGGGGATCCGGAAACACCATATATTTT. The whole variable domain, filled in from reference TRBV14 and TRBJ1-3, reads EAGVTQFPSHSVIEKGQTVTLRCDPISGHDNLYWYRRVMGKEIKFLLHFVKESKQDESGMPNNRFLAERTGGTYSTLKVQPAELEDSGVYFCASSQDNRGSGNTIYFGEGSWLTVV.